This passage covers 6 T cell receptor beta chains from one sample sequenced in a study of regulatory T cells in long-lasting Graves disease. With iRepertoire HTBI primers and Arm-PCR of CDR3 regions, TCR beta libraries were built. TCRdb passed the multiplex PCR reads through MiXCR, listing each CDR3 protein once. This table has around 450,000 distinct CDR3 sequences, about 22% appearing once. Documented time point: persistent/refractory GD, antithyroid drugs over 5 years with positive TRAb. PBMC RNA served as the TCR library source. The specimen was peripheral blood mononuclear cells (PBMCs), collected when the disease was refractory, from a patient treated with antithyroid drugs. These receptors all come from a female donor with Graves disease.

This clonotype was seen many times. The CDR3 DNA follows: TGCAGTGCTGACCGGGACATTGGTATTGGGCAGTACTTC. Protein sequence: CSADRDIGIGQYF. The chain is built from TRBV20-1 and TRBJ2-7; weak D call: TRBD1 (6 bases). V was shortened by 5 bases and J by 9 bases, with 20 bases between the two germline ends. This CDR3 region has 13 residues. Looked up from germline, CDR1 is DFQATT and CDR2 is SNEGSKA (reference sequence).

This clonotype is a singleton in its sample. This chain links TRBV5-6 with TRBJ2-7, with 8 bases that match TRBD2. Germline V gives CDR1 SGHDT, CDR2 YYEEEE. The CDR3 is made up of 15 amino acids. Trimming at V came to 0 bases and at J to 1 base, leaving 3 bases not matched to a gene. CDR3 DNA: TGTGCCAGCAGCTTGGCCGGGGGGGAATCCTACGAGCAGTACTTC. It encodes CASSLAGGESYEQYF. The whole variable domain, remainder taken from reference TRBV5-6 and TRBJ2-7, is DAGVTQSPTHLIKTRGQQVTLRCSPKSGHDTVSWYQQALGQGPQFIFQYYEEEERQRGNFPDRFSGHQFPNYSSELNVNALLLGDSALYLCASSLAGGESYEQYFGPGTRLTVT.

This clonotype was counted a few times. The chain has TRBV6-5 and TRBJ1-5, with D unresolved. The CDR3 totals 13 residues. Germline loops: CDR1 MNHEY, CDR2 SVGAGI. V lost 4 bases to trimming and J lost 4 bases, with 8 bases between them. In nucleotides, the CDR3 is TGTGCCAGCAGTTCCCCAGTGAATCAGCCCCAGCATTTT. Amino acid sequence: CASSSPVNQPQHF.

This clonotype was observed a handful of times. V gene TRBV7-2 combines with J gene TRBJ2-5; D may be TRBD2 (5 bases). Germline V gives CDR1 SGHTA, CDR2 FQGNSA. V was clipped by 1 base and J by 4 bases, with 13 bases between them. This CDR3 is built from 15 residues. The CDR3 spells CASSLEDGKRETQYF. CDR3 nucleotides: TGTGCCAGCAGCTTAGAGGACGGGAAGAGAGAGACCCAGTACTTC.

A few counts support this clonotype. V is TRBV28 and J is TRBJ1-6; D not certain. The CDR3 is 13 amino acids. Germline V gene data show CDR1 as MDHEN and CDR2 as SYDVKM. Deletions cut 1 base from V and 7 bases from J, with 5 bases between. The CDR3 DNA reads TGTGCCAGCAGTTTATTGTGGAATTCACCCCTCCACTTT. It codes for CASSLLWNSPLHF.

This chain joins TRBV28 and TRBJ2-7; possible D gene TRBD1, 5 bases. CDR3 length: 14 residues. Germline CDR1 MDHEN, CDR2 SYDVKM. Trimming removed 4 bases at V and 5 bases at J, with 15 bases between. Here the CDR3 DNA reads TGTGCCAGCAGTTCTGGGGCTTTGCGCCACGAGCAGTACTTC. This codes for CASSSGALRHEQYF.